The rows below give T cell receptor beta chains drawn from one sample of a study of spatial heterogeneity in lung cancer. A single record per CDR3 protein comes from TCRdb applying MiXCR to the 5' RACE reads. The data contain some 120,000 distinct CDR3 sequences, 9% to 15% of them singletons. The starting material was PBMCs, obtained at follow-up. Every receptor here comes from a male donor with early-stage non-small cell lung cancer. CDR3s include the opening cysteine and the closing phenylalanine or tryptophan. Each record gives: CDR3 protein, J gene, V gene.

CASSSIDRDPDTQYF TRBJ2-3 TRBV6-5
CASSQTPSGLPAFF TRBJ1-1 TRBV3-1
CASSVTHTPGDTQYF TRBJ2-3 TRBV9
CASSPGWRASYNEQFF TRBJ2-1 TRBV7-9
CASTFREKLFF TRBJ1-4 TRBV2
CASSLNRVEAFF TRBJ1-1 TRBV4-2
CASSVDSSPSTDTQYF TRBJ2-3 TRBV9
CASSLGPQTDTQYF TRBJ2-3 TRBV28
CASSFVAGSDTQYF TRBJ2-3 TRBV5-1
CASSVGEGEQYF TRBJ2-7 TRBV9
CASSSTPALQETQYF TRBJ2-5 TRBV28
CASRFQEPGELFF TRBJ2-2 TRBV7-3
CASPLGDSYATQYF TRBJ2-5 TRBV4-3
CASSLDPGANYGYTF TRBJ1-2 TRBV11-2
CAWGKGQPEAFF TRBJ1-1 TRBV30
CASSFRWTGEIETQYF TRBJ2-5 TRBV7-6
CSARETGGRAFF TRBJ1-1 TRBV20-1
CASTPGTAGNTIYF TRBJ1-3 TRBV6-5
CATSDLSGGIYNEQFF TRBJ2-1 TRBV24-1
CSARTEYQETQYF TRBJ2-5 TRBV20-1
CASSFIDRQETQYF TRBJ2-5 TRBV7-9
CASSSGGQNQPQHF TRBJ1-5 TRBV7-2
CASQATDRTNEKLFF TRBJ1-4 TRBV18
CASRTGTSGAGAYF TRBJ2-5 TRBV27
CASRADGYYGYTF TRBJ1-2 TRBV6-5
CASSLEAGLHGYTF TRBJ1-2 TRBV5-8
CASSGQGSETQYF TRBJ2-5 TRBV5-1
CASSSTGRDNSPLHF TRBJ1-6 TRBV5-1
CSARPGQGISEAFF TRBJ1-1 TRBV20-1
CASSLGQTSYEQYF TRBJ2-7 TRBV7-9
CASSSNGAGANVLTF TRBJ2-6 TRBV5-1
CASSLGTTNQPQHF TRBJ1-5 TRBV27
CATSDPPGLVIDTQYF TRBJ2-3 TRBV24-1
CASSPRTSGGDTQYF TRBJ2-3 TRBV3-1
CASSLRPTATNEKLFF TRBJ1-4 TRBV7-2
CASKGQGTGANVLTF TRBJ2-6 TRBV19
CSARDGRGTRTEAFF TRBJ1-1 TRBV20-1
CASSLGVAHQPQHF TRBJ1-5 TRBV12-3/TRBV12-4
CASSVSGTAKNIQYF TRBJ2-4 TRBV19
CASSVNRGLLSNQPQHF TRBJ1-5 TRBV6-2/TRBV6-3
CSVGGVGDTEAFF TRBJ1-1 TRBV29-1